These T cell receptor beta chains were read from a single sample in a study of a mutant IDH1 vaccine in newly diagnosed glioma. Sequencing was performed with immunoSEQ multiplex PCR; in TCRdb, only in-frame clones are kept and a portion is missing. Of about 56,000 clones listed, 85% to 90% are singletons. Which antigens these TCRs recognize remains unknown. The sample consisted of PBMCs, taken from a glioma patient whose treatment included an IDH1 peptide vaccine. All receptors come from a man aged 35 to 55 with glioma. Both conserved end residues are part of each CDR3. D genes are given only for firm matches.

TRBV27,TRBJ2-7,.,CASSLLQGSSYEQYF
TRBV7-9,TRBJ2-1,TRBD2,CASSWDGRAYNEQFF
TRBV19,TRBJ2-7,.,CASSIGRGVLYEQYF
TRBV28,TRBJ2-3,TRBD2,CASSGRTDTQYF
TRBV29-1,TRBJ2-5,.,CSVEGSVQETQYF
TRBV15,TRBJ2-7,.,CATSRGPGRYYEQYF
TRBV9,TRBJ2-7,.,CASSPSVLAAYEQYF
TRBV6-1,TRBJ2-7,.,CASSPIRDSTYEQYF
TRBV2,TRBJ1-4,.,CASSPGMANEKLFF
TRBV10-1,TRBJ1-5,.,CASSGRDGNQPQHF
TRBV7-3,TRBJ1-1,.,CASSRSGGMGNTEAFF
TRBV7-9,TRBJ2-2,.,CASSLGLVHTGELFF
TRBV7-9,TRBJ1-5,TRBD1,CASSLGQGGQPQHF
TRBV5-1,TRBJ1-4,.,CASSPQARQEKLFF
TRBV29-1,TRBJ2-7,TRBD1,CSVVAGTVTHEQYF
TRBV19,TRBJ1-1,TRBD1,CASRTQGALSLTEAFF
TRBV9,TRBJ2-5,TRBD2,CASSASGRREETQYF
TRBV2,TRBJ2-7,TRBD1,CASSEQGEGYEQYF
TRBV7-2,TRBJ2-3,TRBD2,CASSEFWGASGGGDTQYF
TRBV7-3,TRBJ2-1,TRBD1,CASSAPGGNNEQFF
TRBV27,TRBJ1-4,TRBD1,CASSLSAGGREKLFF
TRBV25-1,TRBJ2-7,.,CASSESGTWSSYEQYF
TRBV7-3,TRBJ2-2,TRBD1,CASSTSGTVNTGELFF
TRBV5-1,TRBJ2-3,TRBD2,CASRLEREGDTQYF
TRBV7-9,TRBJ2-5,TRBD1,CASSRDRGQETQYF
TRBV7-9,TRBJ2-2,.,CASSTGTVVTGELFF
TRBV10-3,TRBJ2-1,TRBD2,CAISESGTSGSYRNEQFF
TRBV28,TRBJ2-2,.,CASSPANTGELFF
TRBV27,TRBJ1-2,.,CASSLSWAYGYTF
TRBV9,TRBJ2-5,TRBD2,CASSVGLAGSPFRETQYF
TRBV19,TRBJ1-5,TRBD1,CAIDRGSNQPQHF
TRBV7-9,TRBJ2-5,.,CASSFGEETQYF
TRBV29-1,TRBJ2-7,.,CSVERGSYEQYF
TRBV19,TRBJ2-5,TRBD2,CASSKGLVETQYF
TRBV6-5,TRBJ2-7,.,CASSYASSYEQYF
TRBV9,TRBJ2-3,TRBD1,CASSVWTGPPDTQYF
TRBV2,TRBJ2-5,.,CASSEKPGIADEETQYF
TRBV29-1,TRBJ2-1,TRBD2,CSALAGTYNEQFF
TRBV9,TRBJ1-2,.,CASFLSAYGYTF
TRBV19,TRBJ2-2,.,CASSMGSRIPGELFF
TRBV5-1,TRBJ1-2,.,CASSQAGGYGYTF
TRBV9,TRBJ2-3,.,CASSPEVRGKLTDTQYF
TRBV5-6,TRBJ1-1,TRBD1,CASSSRDRGLGAFF
TRBV6-6,TRBJ2-5,.,CASRVGETQYF
TRBV19,TRBJ2-5,.,CASRAGGETQYF
TRBV25-1,TRBJ1-1,.,CASSGADSENTEAFF
TRBV7-6,TRBJ2-1,TRBD2,CASSLAPGRDEQFF
TRBV29-1,TRBJ2-2,.,CSVPLPGTKAAGELFF
TRBV5-4,TRBJ2-2,.,CASSTGADAGELFF